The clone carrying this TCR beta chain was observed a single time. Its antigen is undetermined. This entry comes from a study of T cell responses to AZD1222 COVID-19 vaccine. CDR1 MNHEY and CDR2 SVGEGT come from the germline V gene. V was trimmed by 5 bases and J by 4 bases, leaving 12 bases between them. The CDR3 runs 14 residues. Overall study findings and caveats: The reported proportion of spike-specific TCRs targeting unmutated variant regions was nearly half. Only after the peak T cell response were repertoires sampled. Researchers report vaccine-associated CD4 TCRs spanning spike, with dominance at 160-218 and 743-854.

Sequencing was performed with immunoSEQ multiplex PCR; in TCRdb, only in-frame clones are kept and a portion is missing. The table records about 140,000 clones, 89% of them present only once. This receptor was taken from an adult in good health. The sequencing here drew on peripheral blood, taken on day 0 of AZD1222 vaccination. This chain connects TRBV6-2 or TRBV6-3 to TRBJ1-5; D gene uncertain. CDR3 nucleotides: TGTGCCAGCAGTCCACAGATATTGAATCAGCCCCAGCATTTT. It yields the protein CASSPQILNQPQHF.